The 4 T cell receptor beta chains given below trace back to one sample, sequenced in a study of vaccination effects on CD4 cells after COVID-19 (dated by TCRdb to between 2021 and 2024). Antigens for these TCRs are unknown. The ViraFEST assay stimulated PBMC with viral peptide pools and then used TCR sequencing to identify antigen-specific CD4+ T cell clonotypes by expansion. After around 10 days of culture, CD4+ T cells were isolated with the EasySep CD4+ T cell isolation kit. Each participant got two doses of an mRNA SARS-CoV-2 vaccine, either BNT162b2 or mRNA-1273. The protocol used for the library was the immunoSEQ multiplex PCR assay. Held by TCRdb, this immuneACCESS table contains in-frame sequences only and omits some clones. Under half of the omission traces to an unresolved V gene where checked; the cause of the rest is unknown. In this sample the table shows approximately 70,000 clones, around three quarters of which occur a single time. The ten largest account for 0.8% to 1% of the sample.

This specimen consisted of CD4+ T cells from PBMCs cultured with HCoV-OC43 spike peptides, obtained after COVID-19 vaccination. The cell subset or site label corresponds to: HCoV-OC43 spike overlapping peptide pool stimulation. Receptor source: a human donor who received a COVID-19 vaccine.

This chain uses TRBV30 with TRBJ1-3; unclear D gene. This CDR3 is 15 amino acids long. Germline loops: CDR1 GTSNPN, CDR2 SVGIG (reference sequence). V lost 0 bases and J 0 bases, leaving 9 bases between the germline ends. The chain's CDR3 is CAWSVKGFSGNTIYF. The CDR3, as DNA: TGTGCCTGGAGTGTAAAAGGGTTCTCTGGAAACACCATATATTTT. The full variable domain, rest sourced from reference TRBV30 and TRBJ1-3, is SQTIHQWPATLVQPVGSPLSLECTVEGTSNPNLYWYRQAAGRGLQLLFYSVGIGQISSEVPQNLSASRPQDRQFILSSKKLLLSDSGFYLCAWSVKGFSGNTIYFGEGSWLTVV.

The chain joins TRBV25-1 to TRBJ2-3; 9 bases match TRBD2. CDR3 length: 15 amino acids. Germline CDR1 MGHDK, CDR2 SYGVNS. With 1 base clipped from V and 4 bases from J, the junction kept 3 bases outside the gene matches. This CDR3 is CASSESSGGPDTQYF. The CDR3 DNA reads TGTGCCAGCAGTGAATCAAGCGGGGGGCCAGATACGCAGTATTTT.

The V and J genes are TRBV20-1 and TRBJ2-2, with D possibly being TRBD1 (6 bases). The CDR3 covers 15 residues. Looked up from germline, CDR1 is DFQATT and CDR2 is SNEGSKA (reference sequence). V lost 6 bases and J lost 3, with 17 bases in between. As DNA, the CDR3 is TGCAGTGCAAGTAGGGGGTTTTCGCACACCGGGGAGCTGTTTTTT. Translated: CSASRGFSHTGELFF.

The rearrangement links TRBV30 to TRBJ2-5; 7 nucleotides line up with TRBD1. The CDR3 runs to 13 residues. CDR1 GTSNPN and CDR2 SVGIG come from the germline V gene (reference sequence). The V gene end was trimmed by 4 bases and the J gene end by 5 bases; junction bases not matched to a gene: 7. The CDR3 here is CAWKAGGKETQYF. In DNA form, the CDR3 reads TGTGCCTGGAAGGCAGGGGGAAAGGAGACCCAGTACTTC.